The TCR beta chain described here comes from a study of response to subunit inactivated influenza vaccine. Study-wide results and limits: The authors suggested that every seasonal influenza vaccination recruits few new T cells.

The CDR3 totals 14 residues. Per the germline V gene, CDR1 is MNHEY and CDR2 is SVGAGI. This clonotype came up many times. Its antigen is undetermined. Sequence at one end of the junction differs from germline and may be a read error. TCRdb used MiXCR to reprocess the RT-PCR reads, holding one entry per CDR3 protein. The repertoire holds just over 300,000 distinct CDR3 sequences, 20% to 25% seen once, with approximately 10% in the top ten. The sequence was obtained from a man aged 50 to 69 who received an inactivated influenza vaccine. Material: PBMCs from blood, obtained 21 months after vaccination. The chain links TRBV6-5 to TRBJ1-1, with D tentatively TRBD1 (6 bases). Here the CDR3 reads CASGYGQWNTEAFF. The DNA for the CDR3 is TGTGCCAGCGGTTACGGACAGTGGAACACTGAAGCTTTCTTT.